These T cell receptor beta chains were read from a single sample in a study of T cells in Graves' hyperthyroidism and ophthalmopathy. TCRdb re-derived calls from the multiplex PCR reads in MiXCR, one entry per CDR3 protein. The sample has hundreds of thousands of distinct CDR3 sequences; around 42% are singletons. Sequenced input: peripheral blood or thyroid tissue (not recorded which). The receptors derive from a woman younger than 35 with Graves' hyperthyroidism. CDR3s include the opening cysteine and the closing phenylalanine or tryptophan. The D gene is left open where the match is weak. Not every row has a clone size; where given, it reads once, few, many or a size class.

TRBJ1-4	TRBV4-3	TRBD1	-	TGCGCCAGCAGCCAGCCCAGGGGGGCTAATGAAAAACTGTTTTTT	CASSQPRGANEKLFF
TRBJ1-6	TRBV29-1	-	-	TGCAGCGCCCGACACGAGAATTCACCCCTCCACTTT	CSARHENSPLHF
TRBJ1-2	TRBV7-9	-	-	TGTGCCAGCAGCCCAGGGTGGTATGGCGGCTACACCTTC	CASSPGWYGGYTF
TRBJ2-7	TRBV6-1	TRBD2	-	TGTGCCAGCAGCGAAGGACTAGCGGATATATCCTACGAGCAGTACTTC	CASSEGLADISYEQYF
TRBJ2-7	TRBV7-3	-	-	TGTGCCAGCAGCTTTCGCGGCAGTCAATCCTACGAGCAGTACTTC	CASSFRGSQSYEQYF
TRBJ1-4	TRBV19	-	few	TGTGCCAGTAGTCAGATGGGGACAAAAGAAAAACTGTTTTTT	CASSQMGTKEKLFF
TRBJ2-5	TRBV20-1	TRBD1	many	TGCAGTGCTACGGCACACAGGGGCGAGACCCAGTACTTC	CSATAHRGETQYF
TRBJ1-6	TRBV20-1	TRBD1	-	TGCAGTGCTAGCCCCCTGACAGGGAGCGATTCACCCCTCCACTTT	CSASPLTGSDSPLHF
TRBJ1-3	TRBV10-3	TRBD1	once	TGTACCAGCAGGGACAGGCCAAACTCTGGAAACACCATATATTTT	CTSRDRPNSGNTIYF
TRBJ1-3	TRBV25-1	-	many	TGTGCCAGCAGTGGTCCCAGAGTAATCTCTGGAAACACCATATATTTT	CASSGPRVISGNTIYF
TRBJ1-5	TRBV24-1	-	many	TGTGCCACCAGTGATTCCGGGACAAGAATTGATCAGCCCCAGCATTTT	CATSDSGTRIDQPQHF
TRBJ2-5	TRBV19	-	-	TGTGCCAGTAGTATATCGGTAGAAGAGACCCAGTACTTC	CASSISVEETQYF
TRBJ2-6	TRBV15	-	-	TGTGCCACCAGCAGGGACCCGGACTCTGGGGCCAACGTCCTGACTTTC	CATSRDPDSGANVLTF
TRBJ1-6	TRBV4-2	-	-	TGTGCCAGCAGCCGACCCCAGGGGTCACCCCTCCACTTT	CASSRPQGSPLHF
TRBJ2-7	TRBV10-3	-	-	TGCGCCATCAGTCTATCCTCCCGGACAGCTACCTACGAGCAGTACTTC	CAISLSSRTATYEQYF
TRBJ2-5	TRBV7-2	-	-	TGTGCCAGCAGGAAGGAGGGTGGCCAAGAGACCCAGTACTTC	CASRKEGGQETQYF
TRBJ1-5	TRBV2	-	many	TGTGCCAGCAGAGCAGACGGTAGCAATCAGCCCCAGCATTTT	CASRADGSNQPQHF